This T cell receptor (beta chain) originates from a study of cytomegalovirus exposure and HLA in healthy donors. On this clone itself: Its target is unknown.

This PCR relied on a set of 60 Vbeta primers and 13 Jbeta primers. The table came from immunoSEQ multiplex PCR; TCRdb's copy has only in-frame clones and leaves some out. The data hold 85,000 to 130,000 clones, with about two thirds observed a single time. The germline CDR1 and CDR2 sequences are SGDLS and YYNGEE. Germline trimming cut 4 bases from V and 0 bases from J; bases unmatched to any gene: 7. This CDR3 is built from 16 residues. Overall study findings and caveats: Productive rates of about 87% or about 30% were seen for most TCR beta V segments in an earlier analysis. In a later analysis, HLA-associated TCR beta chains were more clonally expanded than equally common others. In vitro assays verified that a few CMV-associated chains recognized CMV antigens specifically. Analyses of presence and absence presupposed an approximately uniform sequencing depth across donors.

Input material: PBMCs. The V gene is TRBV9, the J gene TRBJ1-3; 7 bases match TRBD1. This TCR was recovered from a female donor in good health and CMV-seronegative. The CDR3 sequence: CASSSTGVVSGNTIYF. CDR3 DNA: TGTGCCAGCAGCTCTACAGGGGTTGTCTCTGGAAACACCATATATTTT. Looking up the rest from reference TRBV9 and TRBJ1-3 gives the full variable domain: DSGVTQTPKHLITATGQRVTLRCSPRSGDLSVYWYQQSLDQGLQFLIQYYNGEERAKGNILERFSAQQFPDLHSELNLSSLELGDSALYFCASSSTGVVSGNTIYFGEGSWLTVV.